The clone carrying this T cell receptor beta chain has only a few counts. The data were obtained in a study of T cells in Graves' hyperthyroidism and ophthalmopathy. V was shortened by 4 bases and J by 3 bases, with 9 bases between the two germline ends. Germline loops: CDR1 SQVTM, CDR2 ANQGSEA. The CDR3 has 13 residues. Researchers took RNA transcripts and amplified the TCR beta CDR3 regions from them. Researchers ran a first-round RT-PCR on the TCR CDR3 using the HTBI primer set. One entry per CDR3 protein, called by TCRdb with MiXCR from the multiplex PCR reads. Among some 500,000 distinct CDR3 sequences listed, about 16% were seen once.

This chain joins TRBV29-1 and TRBJ1-4; D is ambiguous. The specimen sequenced was blood. This clonotype originated in a woman between 25 and 40 years old with Graves' ophthalmopathy. The CDR3 coding sequence is TGCAGCGTTGGCCACAGCCCTAATGAAAAACTGTTTTTT. Its translation is CSVGHSPNEKLFF.